This TCR beta chain was sequenced during a study of cytomegalovirus exposure and HLA in healthy donors. Study at large: From donors who were HLA-typed, an early data release held 70 million to 90 million unique TCRs.

PCR amplification relied on 60 Vbeta primers (plus 13 Jbeta primers). TCRdb keeps only in-frame clones here, not all; method: immunoSEQ multiplex PCR. This table has about 69,000 clones, 74% appearing once. Regarding this clone: Antigen specificity is unknown.

V dropped 0 bases and J dropped 2; count of bases not matched to a gene: 3. CDR3 length: 16 residues. Per germline, CDR1 SGHRS and CDR2 YFSETQ. Study observations and caveats: Across all donors, roughly uniform sequencing depth was an assumption of the presence/absence analyses. Analyzed later, association rates of TCRs varied across HLA loci, with DRB1 most and HLA-C fewest.

The TCR was taken from a woman between 55 and 75 years old in good health and CMV-seropositive. The material sequenced was PBMCs. V usage is TRBV5-1 and J usage is TRBJ2-3; the match to TRBD2 covers 10 bases. CDR3 DNA sequence: TGCGCCAGCAGCTTGGTAGCGGGGGGTTCCACAGATACGCAGTATTTT. Residues: CASSLVAGGSTDTQYF.